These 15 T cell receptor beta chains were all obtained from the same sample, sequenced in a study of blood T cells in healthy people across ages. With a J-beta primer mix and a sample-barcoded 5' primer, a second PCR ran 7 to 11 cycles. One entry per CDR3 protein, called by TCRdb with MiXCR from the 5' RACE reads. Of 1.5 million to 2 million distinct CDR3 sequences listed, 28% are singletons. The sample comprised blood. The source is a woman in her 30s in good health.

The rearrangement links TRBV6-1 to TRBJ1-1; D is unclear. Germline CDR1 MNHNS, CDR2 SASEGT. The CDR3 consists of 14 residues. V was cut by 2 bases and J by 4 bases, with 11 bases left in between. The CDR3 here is CASSEFRSVTEAFF. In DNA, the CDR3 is TGTGCCAGCAGTGAATTCAGGTCCGTCACTGAAGCTTTCTTT.

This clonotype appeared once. The CDR3 reads CASSSPAGRSYEQYF. The CDR3 DNA reads as TGCGCCAGCAGCTCGCCAGCGGGGAGATCCTACGAGCAGTACTTC. This rearrangement joins TRBV5-1 to TRBJ2-7; 7 positions agree with TRBD2. CDR1 is SGHRS and CDR2 is YFSETQ in the germline V gene. Unmatched junction bases numbered 7, after V lost 3 bases and J lost 1 base. The CDR3 loop spans 15 amino acids.

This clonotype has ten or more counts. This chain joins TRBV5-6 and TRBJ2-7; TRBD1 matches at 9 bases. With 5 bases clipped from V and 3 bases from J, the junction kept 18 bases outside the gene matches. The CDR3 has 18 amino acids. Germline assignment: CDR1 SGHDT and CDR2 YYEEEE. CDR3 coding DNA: TGTGCCAGCAGATCGAGTGCCGGGACAGGGCATTTAGTCTACGAGCAGTACTTC. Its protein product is CASRSSAGTGHLVYEQYF.

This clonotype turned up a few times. The CDR3 reads CATMTGGAGGYTF. The CDR3 bases are TGTGCCACTATGACAGGGGGCGCGGGAGGCTACACCTTC. The rearrangement joins TRBV12-3 or TRBV12-4 to TRBJ1-2; TRBD1 aligns across 10 bases. The V segment lost 10 bases and the J segment 8 bases; nucleotides outside the gene matches: 10. This CDR3 is built from 13 residues.

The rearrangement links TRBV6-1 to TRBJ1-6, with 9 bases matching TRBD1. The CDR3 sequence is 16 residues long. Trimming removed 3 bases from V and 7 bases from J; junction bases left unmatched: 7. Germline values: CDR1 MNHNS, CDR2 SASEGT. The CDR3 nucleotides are TGTGCCAGCAGTGAGAGGACAGGGGTCGGGAATTCACCCCTCCACTTT. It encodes CASSERTGVGNSPLHF.

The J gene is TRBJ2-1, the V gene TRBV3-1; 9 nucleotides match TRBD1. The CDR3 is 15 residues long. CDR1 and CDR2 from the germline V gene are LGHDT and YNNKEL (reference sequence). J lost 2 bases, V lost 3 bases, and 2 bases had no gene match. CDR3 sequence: CASSHRTGAYNEQFF. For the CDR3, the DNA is TGTGCCAGCAGCCATCGGACAGGGGCCTACAATGAGCAGTTCTTC.

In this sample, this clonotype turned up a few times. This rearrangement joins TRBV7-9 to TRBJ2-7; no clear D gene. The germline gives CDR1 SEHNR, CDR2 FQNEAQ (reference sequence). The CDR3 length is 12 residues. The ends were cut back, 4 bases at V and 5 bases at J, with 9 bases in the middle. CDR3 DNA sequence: TGTGCCAGCAGCTCTTCCCCTGACGAGCAGTACTTC. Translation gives CASSSSPDEQYF.

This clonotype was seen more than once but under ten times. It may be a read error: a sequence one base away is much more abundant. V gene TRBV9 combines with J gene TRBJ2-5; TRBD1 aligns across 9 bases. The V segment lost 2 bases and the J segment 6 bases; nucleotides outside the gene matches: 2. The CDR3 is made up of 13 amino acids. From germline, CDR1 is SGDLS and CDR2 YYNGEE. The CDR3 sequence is CASSVGQGQTQYF. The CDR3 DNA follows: TGTGCCAGCAGCGTGGGACAGGGACAGACCCAGTACTTC.

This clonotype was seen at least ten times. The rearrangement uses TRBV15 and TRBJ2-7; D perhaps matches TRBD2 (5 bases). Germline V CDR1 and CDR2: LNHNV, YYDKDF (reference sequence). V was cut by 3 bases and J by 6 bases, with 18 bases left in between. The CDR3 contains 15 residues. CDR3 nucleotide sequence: TGTGCCACCAGCAGGCAAGAGCTACGGGATCGCGAGCAGTACTTC. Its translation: CATSRQELRDREQYF.

The CDR3 here is CAWSALGDTEAFF. The DNA for the CDR3 is TGTGCCTGGAGTGCTCTGGGGGACACTGAAGCTTTCTTT. The chain carries TRBV30 and TRBJ1-1; perhaps TRBD1 as D (5 bases). Germline V CDR1 and CDR2: GTSNPN, SVGIG (reference sequence). Trimming took off 1 base at V and 3 bases at J, with 9 bases between the two ends. The CDR3 is 13 amino acids.

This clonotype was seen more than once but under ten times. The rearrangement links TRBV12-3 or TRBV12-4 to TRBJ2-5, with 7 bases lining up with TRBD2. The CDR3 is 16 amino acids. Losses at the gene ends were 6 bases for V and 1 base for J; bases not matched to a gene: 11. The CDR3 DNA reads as TGTGCCAGCAGGCGCCTAGGGGCTAGCGGCCAAGAGACCCAGTACTTC. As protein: CASRRLGASGQETQYF.

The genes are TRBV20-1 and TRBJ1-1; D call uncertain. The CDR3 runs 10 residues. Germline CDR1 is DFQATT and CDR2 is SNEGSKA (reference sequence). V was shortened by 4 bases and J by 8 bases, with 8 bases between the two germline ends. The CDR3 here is CSAIELEAFF. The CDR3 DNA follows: TGCAGTGCTATCGAACTAGAAGCTTTCTTT.

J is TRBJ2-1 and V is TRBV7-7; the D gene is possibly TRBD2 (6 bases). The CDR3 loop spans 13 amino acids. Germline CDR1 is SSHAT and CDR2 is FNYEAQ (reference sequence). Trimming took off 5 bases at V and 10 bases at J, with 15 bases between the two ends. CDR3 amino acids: CASSPGVAAEQFF. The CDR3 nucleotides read TGTGCCAGCAGCCCCGGGGTAGCGGCAGAGCAGTTCTTC.

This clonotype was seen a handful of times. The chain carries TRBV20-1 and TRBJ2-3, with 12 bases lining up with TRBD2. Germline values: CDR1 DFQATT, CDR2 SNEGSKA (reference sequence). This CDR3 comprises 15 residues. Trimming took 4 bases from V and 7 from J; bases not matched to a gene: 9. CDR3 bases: TGCAGTGCTACCACCAACGGACTAGCGGGGAATACGCAGTATTTT. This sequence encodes CSATTNGLAGNTQYF.

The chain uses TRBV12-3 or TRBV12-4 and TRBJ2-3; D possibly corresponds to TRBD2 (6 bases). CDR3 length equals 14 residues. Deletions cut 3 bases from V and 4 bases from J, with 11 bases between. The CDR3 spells CASSFVGGSDTQYF. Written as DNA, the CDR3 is TGTGCCAGCAGTTTTGTCGGAGGGTCAGATACGCAGTATTTT.